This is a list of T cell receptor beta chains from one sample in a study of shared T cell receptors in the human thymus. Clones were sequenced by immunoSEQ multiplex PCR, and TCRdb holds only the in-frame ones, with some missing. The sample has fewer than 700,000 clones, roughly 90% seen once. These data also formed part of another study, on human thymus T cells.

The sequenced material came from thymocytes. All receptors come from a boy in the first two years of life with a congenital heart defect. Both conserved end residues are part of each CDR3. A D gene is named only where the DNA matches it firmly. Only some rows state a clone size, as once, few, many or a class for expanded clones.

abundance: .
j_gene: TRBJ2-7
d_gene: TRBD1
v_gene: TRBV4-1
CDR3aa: CASSQDYGDRGGTYEQYF
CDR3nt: TGCGCCAGCAGCCAAGATTACGGGGACAGGGGGGGAACCTACGAGCAGTACTTC

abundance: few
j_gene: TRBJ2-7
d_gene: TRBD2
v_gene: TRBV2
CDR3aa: CASATAGGSLPSEQYF
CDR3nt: TGTGCCAGCGCCACGGCGGGGGGCAGCCTTCCTAGCGAGCAGTACTTC

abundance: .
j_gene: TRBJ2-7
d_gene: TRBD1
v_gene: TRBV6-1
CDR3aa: CASSLQGWETYEQYF
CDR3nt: TGTGCCAGCAGCCTACAGGGGTGGGAAACCTACGAGCAGTACTTC

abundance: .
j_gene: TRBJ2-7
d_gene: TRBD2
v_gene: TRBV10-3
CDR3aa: CAITTQGILAGGSSEQYF
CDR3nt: TGTGCCATCACTACACAGGGGATCCTAGCGGGAGGAAGTTCCGAGCAGTACTTC

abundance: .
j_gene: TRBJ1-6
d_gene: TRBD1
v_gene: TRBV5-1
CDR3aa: CASSLAPDRAEESPLHF
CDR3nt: TGCGCCAGCAGCTTGGCCCCGGACAGGGCCGAAGAATCACCCCTCCACTTT

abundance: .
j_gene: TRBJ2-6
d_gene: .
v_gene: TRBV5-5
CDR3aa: CASITAPTGVLSGANVLTF
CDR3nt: TGTGCCAGCATCACTGCCCCCACGGGGGTCCTCTCTGGGGCCAACGTCCTGACTTTC

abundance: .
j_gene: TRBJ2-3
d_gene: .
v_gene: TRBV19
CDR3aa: CASSRRGLDTDTQYF
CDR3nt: TGTGCCAGTAGTAGGAGGGGGCTAGACACAGATACGCAGTATTTT

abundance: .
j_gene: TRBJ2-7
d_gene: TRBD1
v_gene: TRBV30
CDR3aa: CARGQANEQYF
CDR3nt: TGTGCCCGCGGACAGGCGAACGAGCAGTACTTC

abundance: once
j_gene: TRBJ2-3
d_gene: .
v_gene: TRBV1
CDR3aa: CTSSQMTGLAGGPSVADTQYF
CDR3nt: TGCACCAGCAGCCAAATGACGGGACTAGCGGGAGGGCCCTCAGTGGCAGATACGCAGTATTTT

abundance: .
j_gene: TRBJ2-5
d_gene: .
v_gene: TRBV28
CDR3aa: CASSFIPQQFTPNPRPQETQYF
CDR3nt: TGTGCCAGCAGTTTTATCCCCCAGCAGTTTACCCCCAACCCTAGGCCACAAGAGACCCAGTACTTC

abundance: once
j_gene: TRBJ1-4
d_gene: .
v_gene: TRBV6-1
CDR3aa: CASSGPGNEKLFF
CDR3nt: TGTGCCAGCAGTGGCCCAGGGAATGAAAAACTGTTTTTT

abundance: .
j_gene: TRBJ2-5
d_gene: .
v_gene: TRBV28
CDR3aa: CASSSCRLGGEETQYF
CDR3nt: TGTGCCAGCAGTTCGTGTAGACTAGGGGGCGAAGAGACCCAGTACTTC

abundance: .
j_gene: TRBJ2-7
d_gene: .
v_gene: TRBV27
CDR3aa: CASSLTRGYEQYF
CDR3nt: TGTGCCAGCAGCCTAACCCGGGGCTACGAGCAGTACTTC

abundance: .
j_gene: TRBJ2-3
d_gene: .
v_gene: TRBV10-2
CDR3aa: CASSVAERYDTQYF
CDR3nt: TGCGCCAGCAGTGTGGCGGAGAGGTATGATACGCAGTATTTT

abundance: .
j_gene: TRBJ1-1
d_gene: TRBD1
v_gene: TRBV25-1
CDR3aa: CASSLPDREVTEAFF
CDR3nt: TGTGCCAGCAGTCTTCCGGACAGGGAGGTCACTGAAGCTTTCTTT

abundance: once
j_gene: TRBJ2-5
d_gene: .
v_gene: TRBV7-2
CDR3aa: CASSLHRVGGETQYF
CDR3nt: TGTGCCAGCAGCCTCCACAGGGTGGGGGGGGAGACCCAGTACTTC

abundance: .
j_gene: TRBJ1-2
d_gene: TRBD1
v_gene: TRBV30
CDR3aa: CAWRLGQVANYGYTF
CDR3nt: TGTGCCTGGAGGCTTGGACAGGTAGCTAACTATGGCTACACCTTC

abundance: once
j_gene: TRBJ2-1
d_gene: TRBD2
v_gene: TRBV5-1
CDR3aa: CASSFPPTGESGRTYNEQFF
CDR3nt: TGCGCCAGCAGCTTCCCCCCGACAGGCGAAAGCGGGAGAACCTACAATGAGCAGTTCTTC

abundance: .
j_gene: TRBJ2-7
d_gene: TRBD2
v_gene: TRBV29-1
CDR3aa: CSVEGVPGGGYEQYF
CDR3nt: TGCAGCGTTGAAGGGGTCCCGGGGGGAGGCTACGAGCAGTACTTC

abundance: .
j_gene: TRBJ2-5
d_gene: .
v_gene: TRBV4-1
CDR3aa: CASSQVQATYQETQYF
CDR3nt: TGCGCCAGCAGCCAAGTACAGGCCACGTACCAAGAGACCCAGTACTTC

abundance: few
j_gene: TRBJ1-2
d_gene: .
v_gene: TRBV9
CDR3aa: CASSVARQGILLYGYTF
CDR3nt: TGTGCCAGCAGCGTAGCTCGTCAGGGGATTTTACTATACGGCTACACCTTC

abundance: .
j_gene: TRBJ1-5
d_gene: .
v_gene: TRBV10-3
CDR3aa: CAISESQQGGEPNQPQHF
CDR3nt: TGTGCCATCAGTGAGTCCCAACAGGGAGGGGAGCCCAATCAGCCCCAGCATTTT

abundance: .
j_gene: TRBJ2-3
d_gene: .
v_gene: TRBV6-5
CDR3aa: CASSYWGGSTDTQYF
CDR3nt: TGTGCCAGCAGTTATTGGGGCGGCAGCACAGATACGCAGTATTTT

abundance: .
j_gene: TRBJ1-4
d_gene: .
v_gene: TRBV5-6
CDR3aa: CASSLATVTEKLFF
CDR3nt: TGTGCCAGCAGCCTCGCGACAGTCACAGAAAAACTGTTTTTT

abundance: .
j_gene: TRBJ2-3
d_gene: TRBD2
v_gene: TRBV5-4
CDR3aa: CASSTRVLAGGISTDTQYF
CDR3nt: TGTGCCAGCAGCACGCGGGTACTAGCGGGAGGAATCAGCACAGATACGCAGTATTTT

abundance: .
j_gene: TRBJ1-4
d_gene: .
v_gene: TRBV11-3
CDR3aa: CASSSVNEKLFF
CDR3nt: TGTGCCAGCAGCTCTGTGAATGAAAAACTGTTTTTT

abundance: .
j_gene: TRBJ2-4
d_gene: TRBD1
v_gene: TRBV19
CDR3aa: CASSIAKGAAKNIQYF
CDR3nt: TGTGCCAGTAGTATTGCGAAGGGGGCCGCCAAAAACATTCAGTACTTC

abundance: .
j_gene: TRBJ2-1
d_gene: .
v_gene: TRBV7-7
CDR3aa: CASSSRGNEQFF
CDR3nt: TGTGCTAGCAGCTCGCGGGGTAATGAGCAGTTCTTC

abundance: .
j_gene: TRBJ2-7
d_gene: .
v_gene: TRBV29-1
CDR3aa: CSVGGTVTYEQYF
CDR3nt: TGCAGCGTCGGAGGGACAGTCACCTACGAGCAGTACTTC

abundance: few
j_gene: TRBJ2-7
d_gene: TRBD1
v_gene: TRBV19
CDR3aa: CASGSGQPDEQYF
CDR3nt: TGTGCCAGTGGTTCGGGACAGCCGGACGAGCAGTACTTC

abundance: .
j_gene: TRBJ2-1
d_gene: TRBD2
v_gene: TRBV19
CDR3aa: CASSAPLAGGNNEQFF
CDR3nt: TGTGCCAGTAGTGCCCCCCTGGCGGGAGGTAACAATGAGCAGTTCTTC

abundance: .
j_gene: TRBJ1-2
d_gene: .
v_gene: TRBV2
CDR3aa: CASSAGGYGYTF
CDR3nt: TGTGCCAGCAGTGCCGGGGGCTATGGCTACACCTTC

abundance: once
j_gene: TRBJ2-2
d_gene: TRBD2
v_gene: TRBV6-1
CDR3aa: CASSVTSGRAGAGELFF
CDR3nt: TGTGCCAGCAGTGTAACTAGCGGGAGGGCCGGGGCCGGGGAGCTGTTTTTT

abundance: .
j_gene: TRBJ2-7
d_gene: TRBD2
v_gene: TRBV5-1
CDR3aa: CASSLMTSGTYEQYF
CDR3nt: TGCGCCAGCAGCTTGATGACTAGCGGGACCTACGAGCAGTACTTC

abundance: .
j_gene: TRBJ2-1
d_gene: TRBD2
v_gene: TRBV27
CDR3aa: CASRSSGRVPRNEQFF
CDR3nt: TGTGCCAGCAGGTCTAGCGGGAGGGTGCCTAGGAATGAGCAGTTCTTC

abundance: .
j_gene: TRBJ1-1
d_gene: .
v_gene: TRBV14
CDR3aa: CASSQTQGFGPIGTEAFF
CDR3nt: TGTGCCAGCAGCCAGACCCAGGGGTTCGGACCCATAGGCACTGAAGCTTTCTTT

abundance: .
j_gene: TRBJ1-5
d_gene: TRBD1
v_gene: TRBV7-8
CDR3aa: CASSRRVDRPNQPQHF
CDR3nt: TGTGCCAGCAGCCGTAGGGTGGACAGGCCCAATCAGCCCCAGCATTTT

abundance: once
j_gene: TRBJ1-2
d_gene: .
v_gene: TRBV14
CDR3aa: CASSQQGGYGYTF
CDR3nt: TGTGCCAGCAGCCAACAGGGAGGCTATGGCTACACCTTC

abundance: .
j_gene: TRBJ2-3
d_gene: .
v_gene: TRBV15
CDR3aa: CATSRPGSTDTQYF
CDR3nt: TGTGCCACCAGCAGACCCGGGTCCACAGATACGCAGTATTTT

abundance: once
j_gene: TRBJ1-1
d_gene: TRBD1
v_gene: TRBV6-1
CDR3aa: CASGTGGMNTEAFF
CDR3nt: TGTGCCAGCGGGACAGGGGGGATGAACACTGAAGCTTTCTTT

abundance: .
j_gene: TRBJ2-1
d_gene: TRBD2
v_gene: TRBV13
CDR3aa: CASSRPQRESRDNEQFF
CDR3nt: TGTGCCAGCAGCCGACCTCAGCGGGAGTCTAGGGACAATGAGCAGTTCTTC

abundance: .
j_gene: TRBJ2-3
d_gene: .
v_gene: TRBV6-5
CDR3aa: CASSYSRTSCTDTQYF
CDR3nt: TGTGCCAGCAGTTACTCGAGGACTTCCTGCACAGATACGCAGTATTTT

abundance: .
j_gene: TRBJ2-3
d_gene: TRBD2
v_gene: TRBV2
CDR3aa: CASSGASGRVDTQYF
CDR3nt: TGTGCCAGCAGTGGGGCTAGCGGGAGAGTAGATACGCAGTATTTT

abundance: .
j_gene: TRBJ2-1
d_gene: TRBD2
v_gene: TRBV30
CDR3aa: CAWSGPTSGSDNEQFF
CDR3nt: TGTGCCTGGAGTGGCCCCACTAGCGGGAGTGATAATGAGCAGTTCTTC

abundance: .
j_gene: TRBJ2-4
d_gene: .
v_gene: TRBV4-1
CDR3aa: CASSQGTRVPKNIQYF
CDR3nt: TGCGCCAGCAGCCAAGGTACTAGAGTTCCCAAAAACATTCAGTACTTC

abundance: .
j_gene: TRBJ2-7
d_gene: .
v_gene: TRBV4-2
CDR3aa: CASSPKGPTKGAYEQYF
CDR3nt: TGTGCCAGCAGCCCAAAGGGGCCGACCAAGGGCGCTTACGAGCAGTACTTC

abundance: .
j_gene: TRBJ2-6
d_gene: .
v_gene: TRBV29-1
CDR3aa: CSVGLSGANVLTF
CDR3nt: TGCAGCGTTGGGCTCTCTGGGGCCAACGTCCTGACTTTC

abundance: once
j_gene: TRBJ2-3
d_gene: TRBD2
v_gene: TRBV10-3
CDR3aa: CAISESRNARERDTQYF
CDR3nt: TGTGCCATCAGTGAGTCGAGAAACGCGCGGGAGAGGGATACGCAGTATTTT

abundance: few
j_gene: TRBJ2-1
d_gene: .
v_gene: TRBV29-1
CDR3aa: CSVDPKLASPLQWGAEQFF
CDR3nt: TGCAGCGTTGACCCCAAACTGGCCTCGCCCTTACAATGGGGCGCCGAGCAGTTCTTC

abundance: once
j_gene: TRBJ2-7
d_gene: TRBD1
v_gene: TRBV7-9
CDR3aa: CASSSRTGDSYEQYF
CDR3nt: TGTGCCAGCAGCTCCCGGACAGGTGACTCCTACGAGCAGTACTTC

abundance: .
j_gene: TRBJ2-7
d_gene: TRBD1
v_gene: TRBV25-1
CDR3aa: CASSGGQGAREQYF
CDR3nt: TGTGCCAGCAGTGGTGGACAGGGGGCGAGAGAGCAGTACTTC